The rows below give T cell receptor beta chains drawn from one sample of a study of T cell repertoires in cytomegalovirus infection. TCRdb passed the reads through MiXCR, listing each CDR3 protein once. The table shows approximately 260,000 distinct CDR3 sequences, with about 18% occurring only once. Material for sequencing was CD8+ T cells from PBMCs. The receptor source for this set is a human donor in good health (CMV status not recorded). Some clones in this sample may be carry-over from other donors' samples. Both conserved end residues are part of each CDR3. D genes are given only for firm matches. Rows give clone size only sometimes, using once, few, many, or a class for an expanded clone.

TRBV19	.	TRBJ2-3	many	TGTGCCAGTAGTCTTAATTTAGATACGCAGTATTTT	CASSLNLDTQYF
TRBV4-3	.	TRBJ1-4	once	TGCGCCAGCAGCCAGGACACTGAAAAACTGTTTTTT	CASSQDTEKLFF
TRBV7-2	TRBD2	TRBJ2-7	many	TGTGCCAGCAGCTTAGTTTCCGCGGGGGGCTACGAGCAGTACTTC	CASSLVSAGGYEQYF
TRBV6-5	TRBD1	TRBJ1-5	many	TGTGCCAGCAGTTACTCTGACAGGGGTCAGCCCCAGCATTTT	CASSYSDRGQPQHF
TRBV6-4	.	TRBJ2-3	many	TGTGCCAGCAGTGAGCGAGACACAGATACGCAGTATTTT	CASSERDTDTQYF
TRBV6-4	.	TRBJ2-3	.	TGTGCCAGCAGTGACTCTACCGACAGTAATACGCAGTATTTT	CASSDSTDSNTQYF
TRBV6-1	TRBD1	TRBJ1-6	few	TGTGCCACCTCACGGACAGGGGCGGATCCCTCACCCCTCCACTTT	CATSRTGADPSPLHF
TRBV7-9	.	TRBJ2-7	many	TGTGCCAGCAGCCCCGGGGGCAGATCCTACGAGCAGTACTTC	CASSPGGRSYEQYF
TRBV7-4	.	TRBJ2-2	.	TGTGCCAGCAGCGCCGATAGTTATTCCGGGGAGCTGTTTTTT	CASSADSYSGELFF
TRBV4-1	.	TRBJ1-5	many	TGCGCCAGCAGCCAAGATATGGCAGTTAGCAATCAGCCCCAGCATTTT	CASSQDMAVSNQPQHF
TRBV7-6	.	TRBJ1-5	few	TGTGCCAGCAGCTTAGTGGACCCCTGGGGCAATCAGCCCCAGCATTTT	CASSLVDPWGNQPQHF
TRBV6-2/TRBV6-3	TRBD2	TRBJ2-1	.	TGTGCCAGCAGTTACTCGATAAACCGGGACTACGGTGAGCAGTTCTTC	CASSYSINRDYGEQFF
TRBV11-1	.	TRBJ2-3	.	TGTGCCAGCAGCTTAACAAACTTGGGACAACTTGACACAGATACGCAGTATTTT	CASSLTNLGQLDTDTQYF
TRBV5-1	TRBD1	TRBJ1-1	many	TGCGCCAGCAGCGGACAGGGGGCTTACACTGAAGCTTTCTTT	CASSGQGAYTEAFF
TRBV28	.	TRBJ2-5	.	TGTGCCAGCAGTTTGGTGGTCCCTGGGATGCAGACCCAGTACTTC	CASSLVVPGMQTQYF
TRBV12-3/TRBV12-4	TRBD1	TRBJ2-2	few	TGTGCCAGCAGCTCTACGCCGGACAGGGTAAACACCGGGGAGCTGTTTTTT	CASSSTPDRVNTGELFF
TRBV6-2/TRBV6-3	TRBD1	TRBJ2-1	few	TGTGCCAGCACCCAGGGGACAGGGGGCAATGAGCAGTTCTTC	CASTQGTGGNEQFF
TRBV7-8	.	TRBJ2-3	many	TGTGCCAGCAGCTTCACCGTGGATACGCAGTATTTT	CASSFTVDTQYF
TRBV18	.	TRBJ2-2	.	TGTGCCAGCTCACCCCAGGGCCGGGCGGGAACGAACACCGGGGAGCTGTTTTTT	CASSPQGRAGTNTGELFF
TRBV28	TRBD1	TRBJ2-7	many	TGTGCCAGCAGTTCCCGTACGTGGGACAGGTCCTACGAGCAGTACTTC	CASSSRTWDRSYEQYF
TRBV3-1	TRBD1	TRBJ1-5	.	TGTGCCAGCAGCCAAGATCTAACAGGGGCAGGGAATCAGCCCCAGCATTTT	CASSQDLTGAGNQPQHF
TRBV6-2/TRBV6-3	.	TRBJ2-7	many	TGTGCCAGCAGTTACGGGTTACCGAGCTCCTACGAGCAGTACTTC	CASSYGLPSSYEQYF
TRBV7-3	.	TRBJ2-5	few	TGTGCCAGCAGCTTAACGTACCAAGAGACCCAGTACTTC	CASSLTYQETQYF
TRBV18	.	TRBJ1-2	few	TGTGCCAGCTCACCAGGATATGTAGAGGGTAACTATGGCTACACCTTC	CASSPGYVEGNYGYTF
TRBV9	.	TRBJ2-7	.	TGTGCCAGCAGCGTAGGTCCTCACCCCGTCGGCGAGCAGTACTTC	CASSVGPHPVGEQYF
TRBV7-9	TRBD1	TRBJ1-1	.	TGTGCCAGCAGCCTGAGGCGTGGGGGACAGTGGGACACTGAAGCTTTCTTT	CASSLRRGGQWDTEAFF